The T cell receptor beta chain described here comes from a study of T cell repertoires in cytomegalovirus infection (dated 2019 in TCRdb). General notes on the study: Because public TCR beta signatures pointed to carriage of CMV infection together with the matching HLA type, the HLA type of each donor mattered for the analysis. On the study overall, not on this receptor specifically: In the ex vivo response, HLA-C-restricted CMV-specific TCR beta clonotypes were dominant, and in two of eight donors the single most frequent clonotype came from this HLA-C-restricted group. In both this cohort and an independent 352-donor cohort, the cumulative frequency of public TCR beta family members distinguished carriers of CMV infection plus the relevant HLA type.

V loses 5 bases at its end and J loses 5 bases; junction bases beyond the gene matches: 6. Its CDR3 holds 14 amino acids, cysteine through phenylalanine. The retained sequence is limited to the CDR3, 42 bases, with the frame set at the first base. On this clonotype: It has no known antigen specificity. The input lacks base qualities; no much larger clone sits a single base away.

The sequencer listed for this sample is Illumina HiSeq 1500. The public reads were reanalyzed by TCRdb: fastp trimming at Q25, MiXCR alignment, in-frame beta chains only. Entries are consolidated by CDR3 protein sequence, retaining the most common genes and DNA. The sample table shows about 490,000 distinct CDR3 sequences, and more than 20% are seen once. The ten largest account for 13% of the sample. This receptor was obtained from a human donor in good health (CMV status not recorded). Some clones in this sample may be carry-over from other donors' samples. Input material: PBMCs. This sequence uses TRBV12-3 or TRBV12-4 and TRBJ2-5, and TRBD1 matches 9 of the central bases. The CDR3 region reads CASSLGDRVETQYF. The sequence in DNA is TGTGCCAGCAGTCTGGGGGACAGGGTGGAGACCCAGTACTTC.